The entry below gives a single T cell receptor beta chain sequence along with its context. The antigen is unknown. At one end the junction does not follow the germline gene, possibly because of a read error. The data were obtained in a study of post-analysis software for immune sequencing data. Germline loops: CDR1 DFQATT, CDR2 SNEGSKA (reference sequence). The CDR3 runs 12 residues. Whole-study results and caveats: Elevated frequency relative to controls characterized several TRBV segments in patients, TRBV5-6, TRBV5-1 and TRBV20-1 among them. Strong co-clustering by F measure was seen for same-batch samples. Multiple sclerosis patients had significantly lower normalized Chao1 diversity than controls.

Unique molecular identifiers featured in each of the TCR beta cDNA libraries. T cells numbering roughly 1 to 10 million yielded cDNA molecules that totaled about 500,000. MiXCR was run by TCRdb on the PCR reads, yielding one entry per CDR3 protein. The table has 150,000 to 200,000 distinct CDR3 sequences, roughly 34% seen once; the top ten hold 28%. The origin of this receptor is a girl between 10 and 17 years old with multiple sclerosis. J is TRBJ1-6 and V is TRBV20-1, with D unclear. The sequences come from blood, collected after autologous hematopoietic stem cell transplantation. Here the CDR3 DNA reads TGCAGTGCGAGAGATGGTAGCCAGCCCCTCCACTTT. Its translation: CSARDGSQPLHF.